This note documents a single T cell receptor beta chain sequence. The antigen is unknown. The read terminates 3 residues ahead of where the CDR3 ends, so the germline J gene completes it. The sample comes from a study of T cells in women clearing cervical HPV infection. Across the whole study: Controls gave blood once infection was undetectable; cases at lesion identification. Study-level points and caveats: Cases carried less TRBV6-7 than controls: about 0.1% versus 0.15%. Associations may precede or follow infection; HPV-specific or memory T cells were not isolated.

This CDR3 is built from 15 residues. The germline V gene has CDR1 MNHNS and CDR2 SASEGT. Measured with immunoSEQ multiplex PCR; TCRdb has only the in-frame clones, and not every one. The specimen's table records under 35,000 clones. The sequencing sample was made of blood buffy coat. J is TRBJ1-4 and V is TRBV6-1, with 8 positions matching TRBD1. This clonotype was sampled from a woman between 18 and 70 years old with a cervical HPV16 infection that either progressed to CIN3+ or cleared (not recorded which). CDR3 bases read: TGTGCCAGCAGTGAACAGGGGGCGCGGGAATCACCA. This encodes CASSEQGARESP. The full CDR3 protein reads CASSEQGARESPLFF.